This TCR beta chain appears in the sequencing data of a study of technical replicates of blood from several donors. The CDR3 covers 14 residues. V lost 3 bases and J lost 4; bases outside the gene matches: 6. Germline CDR1 and CDR2: LNHDA and SQIVND (reference sequence). TCRdb's table, derived via immunoSEQ multiplex PCR, lists solely in-frame clones and lacks some. The sample has around 80,000 clones, around 94% seen once. The receptor's source is a human donor in good health. This sequence joins TRBV19 and TRBJ2-7, with 7 bases lining up with TRBD1. What was sequenced was T cells isolated from PBMCs. This CDR3 is CASSITGTAYEQYF. The CDR3 DNA follows: TGTGCCAGTAGTATTACCGGGACAGCTTACGAGCAGTACTTC. Full variable domain (missing parts from reference TRBV19 and TRBJ2-7): DGGITQSPKYLFRKEGQNVTLSCEQNLNHDAMYWYRQDPGQGLRLIYYSQIVNDFQKGDIAEGYSVSREKKESFPLTVTSAQKNPTAFYLCASSITGTAYEQYFGPGTRLTVT.